Below, one TCR beta chain is given with its context. These data are taken from a study of blood T cell repertoires in COVID-19. Study at large: Samples representing acute and convalescent COVID-19 were sourced from the United States, Italy and Spain. T cells, B-cell-depleted T cells, or PBMCs supplied cDNA or gDNA.

Per the original methods: Amplifying reference gene primers gave estimates of nucleated cell counts. Clones were read by immunoSEQ multiplex PCR, and TCRdb kept only the in-frame ones, dropping some. The D gene and trimming were derived from the DNA, and the V and J assignments and clone size from that table. The table records 190,000 or so clones, around nine tenths of them present only once. Trimming removed 4 bases from V and 2 bases from J, with 8 bases in between. CDR1 MGHRA and CDR2 YSYEKL come from the germline V gene. The CDR3 is 13 residues long. The chain employs TRBV4-1 and TRBJ1-2; no clear D gene. Sequencing was performed on peripheral blood. This receptor was identified in a woman under 30 who had recovered from COVID-19. CDR3 region: CASSPTLNYGYTF. In DNA, the CDR3 is TGCGCCAGCAGCCCTACACTAAACTATGGCTACACCTTC.